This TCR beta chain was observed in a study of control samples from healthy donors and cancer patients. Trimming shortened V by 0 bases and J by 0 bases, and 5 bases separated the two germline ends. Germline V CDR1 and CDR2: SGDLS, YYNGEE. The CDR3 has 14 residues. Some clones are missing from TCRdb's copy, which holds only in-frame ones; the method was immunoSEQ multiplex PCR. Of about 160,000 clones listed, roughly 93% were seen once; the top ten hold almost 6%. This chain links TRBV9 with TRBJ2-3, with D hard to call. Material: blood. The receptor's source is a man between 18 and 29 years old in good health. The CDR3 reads CASSVARSTDTQYF. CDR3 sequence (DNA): TGTGCCAGCAGCGTAGCGCGGAGCACAGATACGCAGTATTTT.